A single sample is the source of the 32 T cell receptor beta chains below, sequenced in a study of blood T cell repertoires in COVID-19. The assay was immunoSEQ multiplex PCR, and TCRdb's table has in-frame clones only and misses some. In the table there are 150,000 to 250,000 clones, roughly 84% of which are singletons. Sequencing was done on a sample of PBMCs or T cells enriched from blood (not recorded which). Source of these receptors: a man aged 40-50 years who had recovered from COVID-19.

This sequence joins TRBV7-9 and TRBJ2-1; D is undetermined. Germline assignment: CDR1 SEHNR and CDR2 FQNEAQ (reference sequence). V lost 7 bases and J lost 11, with 15 bases in between. The CDR3 is 12 amino acids. DNA for the CDR3: TGTGCCAGCACCGTAAGCGACGCCAAGCAGTTCTTC. It translates to CASTVSDAKQFF.

The V and J genes are TRBV7-3 and TRBJ1-6; the D is unclear. Trimming left V 5 bases short and J 9 bases short, with 11 bases between. The V gene's germline CDR1 is SGHTA and CDR2 FQGTGA. This CDR3 has 13 amino acids. The CDR3 protein is CASSRGVGSPLHF. In DNA form, the CDR3 reads TGTGCCAGCAGCCGCGGGGTAGGTTCACCCCTCCACTTT.

V is TRBV2 and J is TRBJ2-1, with 10 bases that match TRBD2. V lost 5 bases to trimming and J lost 1 base; unmatched junction nucleotides: 5. Germline V gene data show CDR1 as SNHLY and CDR2 as FYNNEI. The CDR3 spans 16 residues. The DNA of the CDR3 is TGTGCCAGCAGTACCCCAGCGGGGGGGTCCTACAATGAGCAGTTCTTC. Translation: CASSTPAGGSYNEQFF.

The chain joins TRBV3-1 (or the pseudogene TRBV3-2) to TRBJ2-5; D perhaps matches TRBD2 (5 bases). Per germline, CDR1 LGHDT and CDR2 YNNKEL (reference sequence). V lost 2 bases to trimming and J lost 5 bases, with 9 bases between them. The CDR3 loop spans 13 amino acids. The CDR3 bases are TGTGCCAGCAGCCAACCGGGATGGGAGACCCAGTACTTC. Protein: CASSQPGWETQYF.

Concerning this clone itself: Other DNA sequences in this sample translate to the same CDR3. Here the CDR3 DNA reads TGCGCCAGCAGCTCGCGGACAGGCTATGGCTACACCTTC. Amino acid sequence: CASSSRTGYGYTF. This chain joins TRBV5-1 and TRBJ1-2; 7 positions agree with TRBD1. Per the germline V gene, CDR1 is SGHRS and CDR2 is YFSETQ. The V segment lost 3 bases and the J segment 4 bases; nucleotides outside the gene matches: 3. The CDR3 consists of 13 residues.

This clone has only a few counts. The chain joins TRBV2 to TRBJ1-6; D gene uncertain. The germline gives CDR1 SNHLY, CDR2 FYNNEI. The length of the CDR3 is 16 residues. V dropped 6 bases and J dropped 7 bases, with 19 bases sitting between them. CDR3 in amino acids: CASSEVAGRTNSPLHF. CDR3 DNA: TGTGCCAGCAGCGAGGTTGCGGGCAGGACGAATTCACCCCTCCACTTT.

DNA for the CDR3: TGCGCCAGCGGGGGGGCCGAGACCCAGTACTTC. Translating it yields CASGGAETQYF. This chain uses TRBV5-1 with TRBJ2-5, with D possibly matching TRBD2 (7 bases). Germline V gives CDR1 SGHRS, CDR2 YFSETQ. The CDR3 consists of 11 residues. With 7 bases removed from V and 5 bases from J, the gap between germline ends came to 9 bases. Looking up the rest from reference TRBV5-1 and TRBJ2-5 gives the full variable domain: KAGVTQTPRYLIKTRGQQVTLSCSPISGHRSVSWYQQTPGQGLQFLFEYFSETQRNKGNFPGRFSGRQFSNSRSEMNVSTLELGDSALYLCASGGAETQYFGPGTRLLVL.

Only a few counts were recorded for this clone. The chain carries TRBV5-1 and TRBJ2-5, with D uncertain. Trimming took off 4 bases at V and 5 bases at J, with 6 bases between the two ends. The germline gives CDR1 SGHRS, CDR2 YFSETQ. The CDR3 is made up of 11 amino acids. CDR3 sequence (DNA): TGCGCCAGCAGCGTACGGGAGACCCAGTACTTC. It codes for CASSVRETQYF.

With regard to this clone: One base away lies a much larger clone, so this may be a sequencing read error. This same CDR3 is encoded by further DNA sequences in the sample. The chain couples TRBV28 to TRBJ1-2; D perhaps matches TRBD1 (6 bases). The germline V gene encodes CDR1 MDHEN and CDR2 SYDVKM. This CDR3 contains 13 residues. V dropped 5 bases and J dropped 2 bases, with 9 bases sitting between them. The CDR3 sequence is CASSLTGNYGYTF. CDR3 nucleotides: TGTGCCAGCAGTCTTACAGGGAACTATGGCTACACCTTC.

V and J are TRBV18 and TRBJ2-7; 13 positions agree with TRBD2. The CDR3 has 18 amino acids. Germline V gene lookup returns CDR1 KGHSH and CDR2 LQKENI. Trimming at V came to 3 bases and at J to 0 bases, leaving 8 bases not matched to a gene. The chain's CDR3 is CASSPEELAGGYSYEQYF. CDR3 sequence (DNA): TGTGCCAGCTCACCGGAGGAACTAGCGGGGGGGTACTCCTACGAGCAGTACTTC.

The rearrangement uses TRBV2 and TRBJ1-1; D may be TRBD1 (6 bases). The CDR3 is made up of 15 amino acids. The germline gives CDR1 SNHLY, CDR2 FYNNEI. Trimming took 6 bases from V and 1 from J, leaving 15 bases between them. CDR3 in DNA: TGTGCCAGCAGGGGGGGGGCCGACGGGAACACTGAAGCTTTCTTT. It codes for CASRGGADGNTEAFF.

The rearrangement links TRBV7-2 to TRBJ2-5; perhaps TRBD2 as D (7 bases). Trimming took off 5 bases at V and 5 bases at J, with 12 bases between the two ends. The germline V gene encodes CDR1 SGHTA and CDR2 FQGNSA. The CDR3 consists of 13 residues. The CDR3 coding sequence is TGTGCCAGCAGCCGGGGGGCCTCGGAGACCCAGTACTTC. This codes for CASSRGASETQYF. Looking up the rest from reference TRBV7-2 and TRBJ2-5 gives the full variable domain: GAGVSQSPSNKVTEKGKDVELRCDPISGHTALYWYRQSLGQGLEFLIYFQGNSAPDKSGLPSDRFSAERTGGSVSTLTIQRTQQEDSAVYLCASSRGASETQYFGPGTRLLVL.

The V call is TRBV5-4, the J call TRBJ2-1, with 10 bases lining up with TRBD1. Per germline, CDR1 SGHNT and CDR2 YYREEE (reference sequence). This CDR3 contains 15 residues. V trimming: 4 bases; J trimming: 7 bases; junction bases outside the gene matches: 8. In DNA, the CDR3 is TGTGCCAGCAGCGGCCCGGGACAGGGGATGAATGAGCAGTTCTTC. Amino acid sequence: CASSGPGQGMNEQFF.

This clone has just one count. The chain has TRBV19 and TRBJ1-6; maybe TRBD1 (5 bases). Looked up from germline, CDR1 is LNHDA and CDR2 is SQIVND (reference sequence). Trimming removed 5 bases at V and 9 bases at J, with 14 bases between. CDR3 length: 14 residues. CDR3 nucleotide sequence: TGTGCCAGTAGTTCGGGCAGGGTGACTTCACCCCTCCACTTT. It translates to CASSSGRVTSPLHF.

J is TRBJ1-2 and V is TRBV3-1 (or the pseudogene TRBV3-2); the match to TRBD1 covers 7 bases. The CDR3 covers 13 residues. Trimming removed 6 bases from V and 2 bases from J; junction bases left unmatched: 3. The germline gives CDR1 LGHDT, CDR2 YNNKEL (reference sequence). CDR3 sequence (DNA): TGTGCCAGCAGTCGGACAGGCAACTATGGCTACACCTTC. Its protein is CASSRTGNYGYTF.

The chain joins TRBV28 to TRBJ1-1; the D gene is possibly TRBD1 (5 bases). V was pared by 6 bases and J by 10 bases, with 21 bases between. Germline CDR1 MDHEN, CDR2 SYDVKM. This CDR3 region has 14 residues. The CDR3 sequence: CASRQPLGAAGAFF. CDR3 bases: TGTGCCAGCAGACAGCCTCTTGGGGCAGCGGGAGCTTTCTTT.

The chain recombines TRBV29-1 with TRBJ2-7; perhaps TRBD1 as D (5 bases). Per germline, CDR1 SQVTM and CDR2 ANQGSEA. The ends were cut back, 7 bases at V and 0 bases at J, with 13 bases in the middle. This CDR3 contains 13 residues. CDR3 nucleotides: TGCAGCGCTTCCCAGGGAACCTCCTACGAGCAGTACTTC. This translates into CSASQGTSYEQYF.

DNA of the CDR3: TGCAGTGCCCTAGGGAGCCACCTTCACACCTTC. The encoded protein is CSALGSHLHTF. The chain joins TRBV20-1 to TRBJ1-2, with D unresolved. Deletions cut 6 bases from V and 12 bases from J, with 17 bases between. Germline lookup yields CDR1 DFQATT and CDR2 SNEGSKA (reference sequence). This CDR3 is 11 amino acids long.

This rearrangement joins TRBV2 to TRBJ1-1, with 7 bases fitting TRBD1. CDR1 and CDR2 from the germline V gene are SNHLY and FYNNEI. V lost 7 bases to trimming and J lost 4 bases; unmatched junction nucleotides: 9. This CDR3 contains 14 residues. The CDR3 spells CASNLQGSGTEAFF. DNA for the CDR3: TGTGCCAGCAATTTACAGGGGTCGGGCACTGAAGCTTTCTTT.

The chain uses TRBV4-3 and TRBJ2-3, with a tentative D call TRBD1 (7 bases). Germline V gene lookup returns CDR1 LGHNA and CDR2 YSLEER. The CDR3 spans 16 residues. Trimming removed 1 base from V and 8 bases from J, with 19 bases in between. The CDR3 region has the DNA TGCGCCAGCAGCCAAGCTCTTGGGACTCCAGGGGGTACGCAGTATTTT. Protein product: CASSQALGTPGGTQYF.

The chain joins TRBV6-2 or TRBV6-3 to TRBJ1-1; D remains unclear. V was clipped by 6 bases and J by 3 bases, with 14 bases between them. This CDR3 contains 14 residues. Looked up from germline, CDR1 is MNHEY and CDR2 is SVGEGT. CDR3 in amino acids: CASRYPLGDTEAFF. In DNA form, the CDR3 reads TGTGCCAGCAGGTACCCCCTAGGCGACACTGAAGCTTTCTTT.

The chain employs TRBV15 and TRBJ1-1, with TRBD1 matching 7 bases. Germline CDR1 and CDR2: LNHNV and YYDKDF (reference sequence). Germline trimming cut 5 bases from V and 5 bases from J; bases unmatched to any gene: 11. The CDR3 consists of 15 residues. The CDR3 DNA reads TGTGCCACCAGCTCGTTTACAGGGGTGTTGACTGAAGCTTTCTTT. Amino acids: CATSSFTGVLTEAFF.

V is TRBV5-8 and J is TRBJ2-3; TRBD2 matches 13 bases. The length of the CDR3 is 17 residues. Trimming took 4 bases from V and 2 from J; bases not matched to a gene: 7. Germline V lookup: CDR1 SGHTS, CDR2 YDEGEE. The CDR3 loop reads CASSDPGLAGYTDTQYF. CDR3 DNA sequence: TGTGCCAGCAGCGATCCGGGACTAGCGGGGTACACAGATACGCAGTATTTT.

CDR3 DNA: TGTGCCAGCAGCCCCGCCAGGGGGTTTGGTAATGAGCAGTTCTTC. It specifies CASSPARGFGNEQFF. V gene TRBV9 combines with J gene TRBJ2-1, with 7 bases fitting TRBD1. V dropped 4 bases and J dropped 7; count of bases not matched to a gene: 11. This CDR3 has 15 residues. From germline, CDR1 is SGDLS and CDR2 YYNGEE.

The chain recombines TRBV6-2 or TRBV6-3 with TRBJ2-1; 7 bases are a match to TRBD2. CDR3 length: 13 residues. Per the germline V gene, CDR1 is MNHEY and CDR2 is SVGEGT. The J segment lost 8 bases and the V segment lost 4 bases, leaving 5 bases of the junction unmatched. The CDR3 bases are TGTGCCAGCAGTTTTGGACTAGAATATGAGCAGTTCTTC. Its protein is CASSFGLEYEQFF.

This clone has just a few counts. The rearrangement uses TRBV4-2 and TRBJ1-3, with 7 bases aligning to TRBD1. The CDR3 has 18 amino acids. Losses at the gene ends were 1 base for V and 0 bases for J; bases not matched to a gene: 9. Germline V gene lookup returns CDR1 LGHNA and CDR2 YNFKEQ. CDR3 sequence reads: CASSQGHLGQSSGNTIYF. The CDR3 nucleotides are TGTGCCAGCAGCCAAGGTCATCTGGGACAGAGCTCTGGAAACACCATATATTTT.

The chain uses TRBV29-1 and TRBJ1-1; no clear D. CDR3 size: 13 residues. V was clipped by 3 bases and J by 1 base, with 9 bases between them. Germline V lookup: CDR1 SQVTM, CDR2 ANQGSEA. The DNA of the CDR3 is TGCAGCGTTGACCGAACCGGGAACACTGAAGCTTTCTTT. It encodes CSVDRTGNTEAFF.

This clone has more than one count but fewer than ten. The chain has TRBV19 and TRBJ2-1, with 15 bases matching TRBD2. J lost 8 bases, V lost 5 bases, and 4 bases had no gene match. This CDR3 contains 15 residues. Per the germline V gene, CDR1 is LNHDA and CDR2 is SQIVND (reference sequence). The CDR3 loop is CASSPRTSGGDEQFF. As DNA, the CDR3 is TGTGCCAGTAGTCCGCGGACTAGCGGGGGGGATGAGCAGTTCTTC.

This clone was seen more than once but under ten times. This chain links TRBV5-1 with TRBJ1-1; no definite D call. This CDR3 is built from 15 residues. V dropped 3 bases and J dropped 1 base, with 13 bases sitting between them. CDR1 SGHRS and CDR2 YFSETQ come from the germline V gene. CDR3 sequence: CASSSLPGENTEAFF. DNA for the CDR3: TGCGCCAGCAGCTCACTTCCCGGGGAGAACACTGAAGCTTTCTTT.

This chain links TRBV5-1 with TRBJ1-4; D may be TRBD1 (6 bases). In germline, CDR1 is SGHRS, CDR2 YFSETQ. The CDR3 totals 15 residues. Trimming removed 0 bases from V and 8 bases from J, with 14 bases in between. The CDR3 DNA is TGCGCCAGCAGCTTGGATCGGGGGGCGACGGAAAAACTGTTTTTT. It specifies CASSLDRGATEKLFF.

The chain links TRBV5-1 to TRBJ1-1, with D perhaps TRBD1 (5 bases). Trimming pared 0 bases from V and 8 bases from J, leaving 17 bases between. Germline V gene data show CDR1 as SGHRS and CDR2 as YFSETQ. CDR3 length: 15 amino acids. CDR3 in amino acids: CASSLDSGAGWEAFF. The CDR3 coding sequence is TGCGCCAGCAGCTTGGATAGTGGGGCAGGGTGGGAAGCTTTCTTT.

The chain couples TRBV5-1 to TRBJ1-6, with 7 positions matching TRBD1. The CDR3 extends over 16 amino acids. V lost 3 bases and J lost 5; bases outside the gene matches: 8. Looked up from germline, CDR1 is SGHRS and CDR2 is YFSETQ. The CDR3 is CASSSRGDRDNSPLHF. CDR3 bases: TGCGCCAGCAGCTCTCGCGGGGACAGAGATAATTCACCCCTCCACTTT.